This entry is about one TCR beta chain. The data originate from a study of blood T cell repertoires in COVID-19. Study as a whole: Samples taken during acute and convalescent COVID-19 were collected in the United States, Italy and Spain.

Under the authors' procedure: For nucleated cells, counts were estimated from reference gene primer amplification. The method was immunoSEQ multiplex PCR; TCRdb's version includes in-frame clones alone and lacks a portion of them. The D gene and trimming were derived from the DNA, and the V and J assignments and clone size from that table. The sample yields roughly 170,000 clones, about 84% seen once. The V gene end was trimmed by 3 bases and the J gene end by 3 bases; junction bases not matched to a gene: 7. Germline V gives CDR1 SGDLS, CDR2 YYNGEE. The CDR3 has 17 amino acids. Sequenced input: peripheral blood. V gene TRBV9 combines with J gene TRBJ2-3; 13 bases are shared with TRBD2. The receptor was isolated from a human donor in a cohort sampled during active COVID-19. The CDR3, as DNA: TGTGCCAGCAGCGCCCTTACTAGCGGGGGGGCGACAGATACGCAGTATTTT. This translates into CASSALTSGGATDTQYF. The full variable domain, rest sourced from reference TRBV9 and TRBJ2-3, is DSGVTQTPKHLITATGQRVTLRCSPRSGDLSVYWYQQSLDQGLQFLIQYYNGEERAKGNILERFSAQQFPDLHSELNLSSLELGDSALYFCASSALTSGGATDTQYFGPGTRLTVL.